The TCR beta chain under discussion was sequenced for a study of shared clonotypes between healthy human individuals (dated by TCRdb to 2018 to 2021). About the investigation overall: The cohort comprised a couple of women and a few men aged 18 to 49 years. For each donor, three plates each were used for CD4 naive and CD4 memory, two plates were used for CD8 naive, and one plate was used for CD8 memory. The study deeply sequenced blood TCR repertoires of five healthy adults to estimate repertoire size and the extent of clonotype sharing between individuals. Different laboratories and diverse techniques were used to prepare libraries and sequence TCR repertoires, to increase sequencing depth and limit assay-specific biases. Each donor's leukapheresis produced roughly between about 0.8 and 8.9 billion PBMCs. Paper-wide results and their limitations: Compared with non-shared clonotypes, the clonotypes found in all four sorted-subset donors had higher generation probabilities. The small number of donors limited the genetic and exposure-history diversity represented. Across four donors, roughly 5.1% of naive CD4, 3.5% of naive CD8, about 2.3% of memory CD4, and under 0.45% of memory CD8 clonotypes were shared. Sampling was restricted to blood, and TCR repertoires in tissue are likely to differ from TCR repertoires in blood. Rarefaction of sorted-subset datasets indicated incomplete sequencing despite the large sequencing depth. Naive subsets generally had larger estimated clonotype richness than memory subsets did. Pairwise subsampling led to the expectation that sequencing depth would affect the degree of clonotype sharing among donors.

Using the deep immunoSEQ assay, multiplex PCR amplified TCR CDR3 regions from genomic DNA. Extracted genomic DNA from each cell subset was distributed evenly across all wells of several immunoSEQ 96-well plates, and each plate was treated as a replicate. Each replicate PCR for sorted subsets received around 210 ng genomic DNA, equal to some 32,000 T cell genomes. Purified libraries were measured with a Qubit 3.0 fluorometer, size-checked on a Bioanalyzer 2100, and measured again with the KAPA Library Quantification kit. Each immunoSEQ 96-well plate was sequenced on its own single-read 150-cycle Illumina NextSeq 550 flow cell. The authors processed their data as follows. Because the immunoSEQ output included only junctional sequences and no quality scores, the filtering could not be the same as the filtering used for full-length reads. Sequences were annotated with PyIR, a Python wrapper for IgBLAST v1.9, using IMGT germline references to assign V/J genes and CDR3. Reads were filtered out if the reads had weak V/J assignments (E-value above 1e-6), no CDR3, stop codons, out-of-frame junctions, or ambiguous translated residues. V3J clonotypes were defined as sequences sharing the same inferred V gene, J gene, and CDR3 amino acid sequence. The percentage overlap between two repertoires was calculated by dividing the number of shared unique clonotypes by the size of the smaller repertoire. Three approaches were used to assess repertoire richness: RTK rarefaction, the Chao1 estimator, and Recon v2.1 estimates of unobserved clonotypes. Generation probabilities for all TCRbeta clonotypes obtained by the gDNA method from a handful of donors were computed using OLGA. Drawn from immuneACCESS, this table holds only the in-frame rearrangements with V and J called that TCRdb kept. Clones are partly lost; checked studies trace under half to an unresolved V gene and leave the rest unexplained. Clone size and V and J calls were adopted from that table, with D and trimming inferred from the DNA. In this sample the table shows about 800,000 clones, around 96% of which occur a single time. About 0.21% of the sample comes from the top ten.

CD8 naive samples were CD45RO-negative cells positively selected for CCR7, giving a CD45RA+CCR7+ population that excluded TemRA cells. Healthy HIV-negative adults with no recently reported acute infections or vaccinations were included as donors. Only Caucasian adults living in Nashville, Tennessee, USA were represented among the donors. Blood was obtained by leukapheresis, after which PBMCs were separated by Ficoll-Histopaque density gradient centrifugation and cryopreserved in liquid nitrogen vapor phase. Analytical flow cytometry was used to check the purity and quantity of each magnetically sorted T cell population. Genomic DNA was isolated from each sorted fraction and quantified by UV absorbance on a Nanodrop 2000c. Remarks on this clone: What this receptor recognizes is not known. Base qualities are missing; no much larger clone stands one base away.

The TCR originated in a man aged 25-45 years in good health. Sequencing input: naive CD8+ T cells sorted from blood. Read against the paper, the sample's cell subset or site label means: CD45RA+CCR7+.

This receptor carries the CDR3 CASSQQGQGARMNTEAFF. The DNA sequence reads TGCGCCAGCAGTCAACAGGGACAGGGGGCCAGGATGAACACTGAAGCTTTCTTT. This chain is built from TRBV23-1 and TRBJ1-1, with 12 bases aligning to TRBD1. TRBV23-1 is an ORF, and what it does is uncertain. The CDR3 runs 18 residues from the cysteine to the phenylalanine. Left in the record is the CDR3 DNA by itself, 54 bases read in frame from the first base. Trimming leaves V shorter by 2 bases and J shorter by 0 bases, with the junction holding 7 bases beyond the gene matches.